The entry below gives a single T cell receptor (beta chain) sequence along with its context. 60 Vbeta and 13 Jbeta primers were used in PCR. The protocol was immunoSEQ multiplex PCR, while the TCRdb copy is restricted to in-frame clones and leaves out a portion. This table has about 200,000 clones, approximately 80% appearing once. This specimen belongs to a study of cytomegalovirus exposure and HLA in healthy donors. Germline V gives CDR1 MNHEY, CDR2 SMNVEV (reference sequence). The CDR3 runs to 14 residues. After removal of 7 bases from V and 2 bases from J, the junction contained 7 bases not matched to a gene.

This TCR came from a man aged 35-49 years in good health and CMV-seropositive. The rearrangement uses TRBV27 and TRBJ2-7, with 8 bases lining up with TRBD1. Input material: PBMCs. The CDR3 region is CASTNRGLPYEQYF. The CDR3 DNA reads TGTGCCAGCACCAACAGGGGGTTACCCTACGAGCAGTACTTC.